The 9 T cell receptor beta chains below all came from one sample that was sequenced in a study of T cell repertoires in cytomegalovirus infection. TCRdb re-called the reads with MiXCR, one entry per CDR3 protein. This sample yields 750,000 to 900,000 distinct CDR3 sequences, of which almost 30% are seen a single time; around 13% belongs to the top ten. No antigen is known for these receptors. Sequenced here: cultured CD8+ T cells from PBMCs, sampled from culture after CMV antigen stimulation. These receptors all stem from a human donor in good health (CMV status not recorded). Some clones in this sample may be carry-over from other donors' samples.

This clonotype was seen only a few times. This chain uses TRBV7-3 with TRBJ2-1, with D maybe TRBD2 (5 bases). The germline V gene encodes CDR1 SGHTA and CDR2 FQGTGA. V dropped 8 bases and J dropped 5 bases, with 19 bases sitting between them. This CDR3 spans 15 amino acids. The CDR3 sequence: CASGSLGGVDNEQFF. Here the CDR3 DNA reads TGTGCCAGCGGGAGTCTGGGCGGAGTGGACAATGAGCAGTTCTTC.

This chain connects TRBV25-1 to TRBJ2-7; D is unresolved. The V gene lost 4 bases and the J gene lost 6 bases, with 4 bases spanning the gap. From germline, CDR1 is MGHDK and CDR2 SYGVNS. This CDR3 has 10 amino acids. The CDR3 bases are TGTGCCAGCAGTGTTGTCGAGCAGTACTTC. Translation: CASSVVEQYF.

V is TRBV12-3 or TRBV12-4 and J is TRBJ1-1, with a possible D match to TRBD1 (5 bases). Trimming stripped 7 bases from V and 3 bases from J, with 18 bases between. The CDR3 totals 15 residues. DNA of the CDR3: TGTGCCAGCAAGCCAGCGCGGGGGGTCGACACTGAAGCTTTCTTT. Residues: CASKPARGVDTEAFF.

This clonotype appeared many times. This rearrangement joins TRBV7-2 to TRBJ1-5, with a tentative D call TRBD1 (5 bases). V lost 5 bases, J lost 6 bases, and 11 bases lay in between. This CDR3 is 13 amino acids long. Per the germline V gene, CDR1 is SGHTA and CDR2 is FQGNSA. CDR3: CASSPAGGQPQHF. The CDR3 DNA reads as TGTGCCAGCAGCCCAGCTGGGGGTCAGCCCCAGCATTTT.

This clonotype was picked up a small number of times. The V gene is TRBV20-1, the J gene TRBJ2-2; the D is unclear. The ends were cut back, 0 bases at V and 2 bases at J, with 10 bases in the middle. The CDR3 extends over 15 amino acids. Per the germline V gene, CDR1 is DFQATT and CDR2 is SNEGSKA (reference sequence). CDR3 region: CSARDPASNTGELFF. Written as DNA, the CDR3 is TGCAGTGCTAGAGATCCTGCCAGCAACACCGGGGAGCTGTTTTTT.

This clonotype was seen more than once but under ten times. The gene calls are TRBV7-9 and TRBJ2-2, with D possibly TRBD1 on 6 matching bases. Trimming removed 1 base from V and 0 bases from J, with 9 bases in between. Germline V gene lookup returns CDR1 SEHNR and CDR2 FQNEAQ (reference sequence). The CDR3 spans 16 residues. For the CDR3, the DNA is TGTGCCAGCAGCTTAGGGGGGACAACGAACACCGGGGAGCTGTTTTTT. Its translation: CASSLGGTTNTGELFF. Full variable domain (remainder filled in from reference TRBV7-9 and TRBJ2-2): DTGVSQNPRHKITKRGQNVTFRCDPISEHNRLYWYRQTLGQGPEFLTYFQNEAQLEKSRLLSDRFSAERPKGSFSTLEIQRTEQGDSAMYLCASSLGGTTNTGELFFGEGSRLTVL.

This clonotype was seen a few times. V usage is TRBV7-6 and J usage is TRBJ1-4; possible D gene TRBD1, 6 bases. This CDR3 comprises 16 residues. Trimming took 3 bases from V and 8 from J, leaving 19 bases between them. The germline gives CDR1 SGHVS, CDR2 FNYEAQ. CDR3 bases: TGTGCCAGCAGCTTCGAGGTCGACAGGATAAACGAAAAACTGTTTTTT. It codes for CASSFEVDRINEKLFF.

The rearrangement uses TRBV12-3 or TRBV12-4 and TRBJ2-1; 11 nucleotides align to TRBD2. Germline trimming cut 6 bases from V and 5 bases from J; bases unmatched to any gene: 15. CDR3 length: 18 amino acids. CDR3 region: CASSFLMILAGADNEQFF. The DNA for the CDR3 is TGTGCCAGCAGCTTTTTAATGATACTAGCGGGAGCTGACAATGAGCAGTTCTTC.

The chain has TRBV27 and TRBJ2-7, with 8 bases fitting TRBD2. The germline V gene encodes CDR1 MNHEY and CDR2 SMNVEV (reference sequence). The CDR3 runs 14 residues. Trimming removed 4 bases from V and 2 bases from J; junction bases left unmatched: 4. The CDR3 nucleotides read TGTGCCAGCAGTTCTAGCGGGTGGACCTACGAGCAGTACTTC. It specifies CASSSSGWTYEQYF.